This TCR beta chain was profiled in a study of blood T cells in healthy people across ages. There are a few counts of this clonotype. Its antigen is still unknown. The study, taken as a whole, reports: Diversity figures based on one million T cells were deemed too low.

A second PCR of roughly 6 to 12 cycles used a sample-barcoded 5' primer and a J-beta primer mix. Each CDR3 protein gets one entry after TCRdb re-called the 5' RACE reads with MiXCR. The sample comprises 750,000 to 950,000 distinct CDR3 sequences, almost 30% of which are singletons, and roughly 10% rests with the top ten. This same sample was also part of a study on T cells of mothers and their children. That report notes: Over 5 children and their three healthy Caucasian mothers were the donors.

The specimen sequenced was blood. This receptor was identified in a woman aged 40-49 years in good health.

The CDR3 loop reads CASSPAGLAGDTQYF. DNA for the CDR3: TGTGCCAGCAGCCCAGCGGGACTAGCAGGAGATACGCAGTATTTT. The chain recombines TRBV7-3 with TRBJ2-3, with 9 bases aligning to TRBD2. V trimming: 5 bases; J trimming: 5 bases; junction bases outside the gene matches: 8. Germline-derived CDR1 and CDR2 are SGHTA and FQGTGA. The CDR3 spans 15 residues.